This T cell receptor (beta chain) was retrieved from a study of blood T cell repertoires in COVID-19. About the study: COVID-19 samples collected from the United States, Italy and Spain covered acute and convalescent phases. Nucleic acid was either cDNA or gDNA, and it came from T cells, B-cell-depleted T cells, or PBMCs.

The CDR3 extends over 14 amino acids. Germline CDR1 and CDR2: MGHRA and YSYEKL. V was trimmed by 3 bases and J by 10 bases, leaving 13 bases between them. Profiling relied on immunoSEQ multiplex PCR, and the TCRdb table lists in-frame clones only, not all of them. The sample yields 20,000 to 30,000 clones, about 90% seen once. V and J are TRBV4-1 and TRBJ1-6; a possible D gene is TRBD1 (6 bases). Sequenced input: peripheral blood. This receptor was obtained from a man between 65 and 85 years old in a cohort sampled during active COVID-19. The CDR3 sequence is CASSHTGLNSPLHF. The CDR3 bases are TGCGCCAGCAGCCATACAGGGTTAAACTCACCCCTCCACTTT.